This TCR beta chain originates from a study of radiotherapy plus CTLA-4 blockade in lung cancer. Overall study context: Disease control was achieved by approximately 32% of patients, and objective responses by about 17%. Whole-study results and caveats: In blood, early T cell clone dynamics reportedly predicted response best, together with interferon-beta. Radiotherapy with ipilimumab was followed by blood expansion of tumor-derived clones.

From germline, CDR1 is KGHSH and CDR2 LQKENI. V lost 2 bases and J lost 4, with 6 bases in between. This CDR3 spans 12 amino acids. Points on this clone: Its antigen is as yet unknown.

Enrolled patients, whose metastatic non-small-cell lung cancer was chemo-refractory, received focal radiation plus CTLA-4 blockade with ipilimumab. The protocol was immunoSEQ multiplex PCR, while the TCRdb copy is restricted to in-frame clones and leaves out a portion. The table has roughly 35,000 clones, roughly four fifths seen once. Specimen: peripheral blood, collected from a patient treated with radiotherapy plus ipilimumab. This TCR derives from a human donor with non-small cell lung cancer that progressed on radiotherapy plus ipilimumab. The chain employs TRBV18 and TRBJ2-7; tentative D call: TRBD1 (5 bases). CDR3 amino acids: CASSPAGYEQYF. The CDR3 region has the DNA TGTGCCAGCTCACCAGCAGGGTACGAGCAGTACTTC.